One T cell receptor (beta chain) is described in this entry. Its antigen is not identified. The data were taken from a study of T cell repertoires in cytomegalovirus infection. Overall study: Recently identified HLA-C-restricted CMV epitopes and well-studied HLA-B-restricted CMV epitopes were used by the study. Carrying CMV and the relevant HLA type showed in public TCR beta signatures.

From germline, CDR1 is PRHDT and CDR2 FYEKMQ (reference sequence). This CDR3 region has 15 residues. The ends were cut back, 6 bases at V and 2 bases at J, with 13 bases in the middle. MiXCR was run by TCRdb on the reads, yielding one entry per CDR3 protein. The data contain approximately 990,000 distinct CDR3 sequences, 25% to 40% of them singletons. Whole-study findings and limits: Predominance within the ex vivo response was attributable to HLA-C-restricted CMV-specific TCR beta clonotypes. Identification of carriers of CMV plus the relevant HLA was performed using cumulative public TCR beta family frequency.

The sample consisted of cultured CD8+ T cells from PBMCs, taken from culture after CMV antigen stimulation. The source of this sequence is a human donor in good health (CMV status not recorded). Some clones in this sample may be carry-over from other donors' samples. The chain is built from TRBV13 and TRBJ2-2; TRBD1 is a possible D gene (6 bases). The CDR3 region has the DNA TGTGCCAGCAGATCCGGGACAAGTAACACCGGGGAGCTGTTTTTT. This gives the protein CASRSGTSNTGELFF.